This entry lists 4 T cell receptor beta chains sequenced from one sample in a study of T cells in women clearing cervical HPV infection. Sequencing was performed with immunoSEQ multiplex PCR; in TCRdb, only in-frame clones are kept and a portion is missing. This sample's clone table lists tens of thousands of clones. The sample taken for sequencing was blood buffy coat. These receptors were taken from a woman aged 18-69 years with a cervical HPV16 infection that either progressed to CIN3+ or cleared (not recorded which).

With respect to this clone: The read terminates 3 residues ahead of where the CDR3 ends, so the germline J gene completes it. The chain carries TRBV29-1 and TRBJ2-3; TRBD1 is a possible D gene (6 bases). The germline gives CDR1 SQVTM, CDR2 ANQGSEA. CDR3 length: 13 residues. V lost 7 bases, J lost 0 bases, and 11 bases lay in between. The CDR3 loop reads CSGRDMSTDTQYF. Partial CDR3 DNA: TGCAGCGGACGGGACATGAGCACAGATACG.

To note about this clone: Read sequence stops 3 residues before the CDR3 end, and the germline J gene provides the missing end. This chain connects TRBV19 to TRBJ2-3, with a weak D call TRBD2 (6 bases). Germline CDR1 is LNHDA and CDR2 is SQIVND (reference sequence). The CDR3 runs 15 residues. V was cut by 5 bases and J by 4 bases, with 16 bases left in between. This chain's CDR3 is CASSPNSGFSDTQYF. The part of the CDR3 DNA that was read is TGTGCCAGTAGTCCTAATAGCGGATTCTCAGATACG.

On this clone: The CDR3 goes on 3 residues after the read ends, and that part is filled in from the germline J gene. The chain couples TRBV29-1 to TRBJ2-5, with a possible D match to TRBD2 (6 bases). The germline CDR1 and CDR2 sequences are SQVTM and ANQGSEA. V dropped 7 bases and J dropped 1 base, with 7 bases sitting between them. The CDR3 is made up of 11 amino acids. CDR3 in amino acids: CSGGLQETQYF. The sequenced CDR3 bases are TGCAGCGGGGGACTCCAAGAGACC.

Turning to this clone: The CDR3 end is not reached by the read, which stops 3 residues before it; the germline J gene fills it in. The chain couples TRBV7-2 to TRBJ2-5, with D maybe TRBD1 (6 bases). CDR1 is SGHTA, CDR2 FQGNSA, per germline. Trimming cost V 4 bases and J 4 bases, with 16 bases left between them. This CDR3 comprises 15 residues. CDR3 loop: CASSSTGKVGETQYF. The sequenced part of the CDR3 DNA is TGTGCCAGCAGCTCTACAGGGAAGGTTGGAGAGACC.